The sequence of this TCR beta chain was determined in a study of control samples from healthy donors and cancer patients (dated by TCRdb to 2018 to 2021). Library generation was performed with the immunoSEQ multiplex PCR assay. Entries here come from immuneACCESS through TCRdb and include only in-frame sequences with V and J called. Some clones fail to appear in such tables; in the studies checked, an unresolved V gene covers under half of the shortfall, and the cause of the remainder is unknown. Present in this sample are under 450,000 clones, 90% of which were seen just once. The ten largest make up about 6.3% of the sample. On this clone itself: Its antigen has not been determined. Per-base quality was not reported, and no clone a single base away is much larger than it.

The germline V gene (reference sequence) gives CDR1 as GTSNPN and CDR2 as SVGIG. Trimming removed 4 bases from V and 10 bases from J, leaving 17 bases between the germline ends. The CDR3 runs 13 amino acids, cysteine and phenylalanine included. The CDR3 DNA has 39 bases and is translated from base 1. Sequenced sample: PBMCs. The chain is encoded by TRBV30 joined to TRBJ1-5, with the D gene not clear enough to name. The sequence came from a man in his forties or fifties with head and neck cancer. Here the CDR3 is given as CAWTETPLGPQHF. The DNA sequence reads TGTGCCTGGACCGAGACCCCTCTTGGACCCCAGCATTTT.